This TCR beta chain was found in a study of T-cell reconstitution after alpha-beta-depleted transplantation in children. The sample holds many counts of this clonotype. Its antigen is currently unknown. The authors prepared the TCRbeta library with unique molecular identifiers. Using its own MiXCR run on the PCR reads, TCRdb lists one record per CDR3 protein. Among around 440,000 distinct CDR3 sequences listed, approximately 10% were seen once. Study conclusions and caveats: As was reported, about two months after transplant, alpha-beta T cells came from several hundred expanded graft clones.

This material consisted of PBMCs, taken before TCRalphabeta/CD19-depleted stem cell transplant. The clonotype comes from a child aged 2-15 years with inherited bone marrow failure, due to receive a stem cell transplant.

The CDR3 sequence is CSVESRTSGIAELFF. The DNA of the CDR3 is TGCAGCGTTGAATCCCGGACTAGCGGGATAGCGGAGCTGTTTTTT. V usage is TRBV29-1 and J usage is TRBJ2-2, with 12 bases that match TRBD2. The V and J ends lost 2 bases and 10 bases, in that order; junction bases with no gene match: 8. Germline values: CDR1 SQVTM, CDR2 ANQGSEA. The CDR3 totals 15 residues.